These 23 T cell receptor beta chains share one sample of origin, sequenced in a study of T cell changes during pregnancy in multiple sclerosis. Profiled with immunoSEQ multiplex PCR; TCRdb holds only in-frame clones, not every one. The sample holds more than 50,000 clones, around nine tenths seen once. Sequencing used peripheral blood, obtained before pregnancy. The receptor set was obtained from a female donor with multiple sclerosis, enrolled in a pregnancy study.

This clone was recorded only once. CDR3 residues: CASSTTQDRTSEQFF. Written as DNA, the CDR3 is TGCGCCAGCAGCACAACCCAGGACAGAACCAGTGAGCAGTTCTTC. V and J are TRBV5-1 and TRBJ2-1, with D possibly matching TRBD1 (6 bases). This CDR3 is 15 amino acids long. Trimming removed 4 bases at V and 9 bases at J, with 20 bases between. Per germline, CDR1 SGHRS and CDR2 YFSETQ.

The rearrangement joins TRBV29-1 to TRBJ2-7; D perhaps matches TRBD2 (6 bases). Germline V CDR1 and CDR2: SQVTM, ANQGSEA. The CDR3 runs 14 residues. With 4 bases removed from V and 7 bases from J, the gap between germline ends came to 20 bases. CDR3: CSVGVESRGGEQYF. Here the CDR3 DNA reads TGCAGCGTTGGGGTGGAGTCCCGCGGAGGGGAGCAGTACTTC.

The rearrangement links TRBV5-4 to TRBJ1-2; the match to TRBD1 covers 7 bases. CDR1 SGHNT and CDR2 YYREEE come from the germline V gene (reference sequence). This CDR3 spans 14 amino acids. Trimming took 0 bases from V and 4 from J; bases not matched to a gene: 3. The CDR3: CASSLEGTAYGYTF. CDR3 in DNA: TGTGCCAGCAGCTTGGAGGGGACAGCCTATGGCTACACCTTC.

This clone was counted a single time. The genes are TRBV6-6 and TRBJ1-3; D remains unclear. The CDR3 is 16 amino acids. The ends were cut back, 2 bases at V and 2 bases at J, with 13 bases in the middle. The V gene's germline CDR1 is MNHNY and CDR2 SVGAGI (reference sequence). CDR3 nucleotides: TGTGCCAGCAGTTACGGTTGGCAGAAACCTGGAAACACCATATATTTT. The encoded protein is CASSYGWQKPGNTIYF.

This rearrangement joins TRBV29-1 to TRBJ2-5, with 11 bases aligning to TRBD2. The J segment lost 4 bases and the V segment lost 3 bases, leaving 1 base of the junction unmatched. The length of the CDR3 is 13 residues. Germline V gene sequence: CDR1 SQVTM, CDR2 ANQGSEA. CDR3 amino acids: CSVEGTSGETQYF. CDR3 nucleotides: TGCAGCGTTGAGGGGACTAGCGGAGAGACCCAGTACTTC.

The chain is built from TRBV5-6 and TRBJ1-2; possibly TRBD1 for D (6 bases). V gave up 6 bases and J gave up 6 bases, with 21 bases separating them. Looked up from germline, CDR1 is SGHDT and CDR2 is YYEEEE. The length of the CDR3 is 15 residues. CDR3 DNA sequence: TGTGCCAGCACCGAGGGGGGGGGACCGACGGATGGCTACACCTTC. Translated: CASTEGGGPTDGYTF.

The chain links TRBV19 to TRBJ2-2, with TRBD1 identical over 7 bases. V shed 7 bases, J shed 7 bases, and the junction held 15 bases outside the gene matches. Germline lookup yields CDR1 LNHDA and CDR2 SQIVND (reference sequence). This CDR3 has 16 amino acids. This CDR3 is CASTKTRGQGNGELFF. In nucleotides, the CDR3 is TGTGCCAGTACCAAAACTAGGGGGCAAGGGAACGGGGAGCTGTTTTTT.

The V call is TRBV7-2, the J call TRBJ2-7; D ambiguous. V lost 1 base to trimming and J lost 3 bases, with 13 bases between them. The CDR3 is made up of 15 amino acids. Germline values: CDR1 SGHTA, CDR2 FQGNSA. The CDR3 loop is CASSLEGLSGYEQYF. CDR3 nucleotide sequence: TGTGCCAGCAGCTTAGAAGGTTTGTCGGGCTACGAGCAGTACTTC.

The CDR3 protein is CASSQEVGGLLNSPLHF. Here the CDR3 DNA reads TGCGCCAGCAGCCAAGAAGTTGGAGGACTTCTTAATTCACCCCTCCACTTT. This chain connects TRBV4-3 to TRBJ1-6; D is uncertain. With 0 bases removed from V and 6 bases from J, the gap between germline ends came to 15 bases. Germline assignment: CDR1 LGHNA and CDR2 YSLEER. CDR3 size: 17 residues.

The chain employs TRBV5-6 and TRBJ1-1; 8 positions agree with TRBD1. The CDR3 sequence is 13 residues long. Looked up from germline, CDR1 is SGHDT and CDR2 is YYEEEE. Trimming at V came to 5 bases and at J to 4 bases, leaving 4 bases not matched to a gene. The CDR3 nucleotides are TGTGCCAGCAGGACAACAGGGGGCACTGAAGCTTTCTTT. This encodes CASRTTGGTEAFF.

V usage is TRBV9 and J usage is TRBJ1-3, with unresolved D. The germline gives CDR1 SGDLS, CDR2 YYNGEE. This CDR3 is 12 amino acids long. V was shortened by 0 bases and J by 8 bases, with 6 bases between the two germline ends. This CDR3 is CASSVGGDTIYF. For the CDR3, the DNA is TGTGCCAGCAGCGTAGGAGGAGACACCATATATTTT. Variable domain in full (rest from reference TRBV9 and TRBJ1-3): DSGVTQTPKHLITATGQRVTLRCSPRSGDLSVYWYQQSLDQGLQFLIQYYNGEERAKGNILERFSAQQFPDLHSELNLSSLELGDSALYFCASSVGGDTIYFGEGSWLTVV.

This rearrangement joins TRBV19 to TRBJ2-5; 8 bases map to TRBD2. V was pared by 5 bases and J by 5 bases, with 13 bases of the junction left unmatched. The CDR3 has 16 residues. From germline, CDR1 is LNHDA and CDR2 SQIVND (reference sequence). CDR3 sequence: CASSFGDGGARETQYF. DNA of the CDR3: TGTGCCAGTAGTTTCGGCGACGGGGGGGCGAGGGAGACCCAGTACTTC.

This sequence joins TRBV4-3 and TRBJ1-1; unclear D gene. CDR1 and CDR2 (germline): LGHNA, YSLEER. CDR3 length equals 15 residues. V lost 0 bases to trimming and J lost 1 base, with 9 bases between them. Here the CDR3 DNA reads TGCGCCAGCAGCCAAGATTATACGGGGAACACTGAAGCTTTCTTT. Its protein product is CASSQDYTGNTEAFF.

The chain combines TRBV5-5 with TRBJ1-2; the D gene is possibly TRBD1 (6 bases). The CDR3 is made up of 15 amino acids. Germline-derived CDR1 and CDR2 are SGHKS and YYEKEE (reference sequence). The V end lost 5 bases, the J end lost 2 bases, and 16 bases lay between the germline ends. CDR3 coding DNA: TGTGCCAGCAGGCAAACAGGGTTCTACAACTATGGCTACACCTTC. Translation gives CASRQTGFYNYGYTF. The full variable domain, completed using reference TRBV5-5 and TRBJ1-2, is DAGVTQSPTHLIKTRGQQVTLRCSPISGHKSVSWYQQVLGQGPQFIFQYYEKEERGRGNFPDRFSARQFPNYSSELNVNALLLGDSALYLCASRQTGFYNYGYTFGSGTRLTVV.

The rearrangement uses TRBV9 and TRBJ2-1; 10 bases are shared with TRBD2. J lost 2 bases, V lost 3 bases, and 14 bases had no gene match. Germline V CDR1 and CDR2: SGDLS, YYNGEE. This CDR3 comprises 19 residues. DNA of the CDR3: TGTGCCAGCAGCGGTAGCGGGGGGCCTCATCTGGCCCCCTACAATGAGCAGTTCTTC. Encoded protein: CASSGSGGPHLAPYNEQFF.

This clone was seen just once. J is TRBJ2-1 and V is TRBV30; no definite D call. Trimming left V 5 bases short and J 9 bases short, with 11 bases between. This CDR3 is built from 11 residues. Germline-derived CDR1 and CDR2 are GTSNPN and SVGIG (reference sequence). DNA of the CDR3: TGTGCCTGGGCCCTTAGCATTGAGCAGTTCTTC. It yields the protein CAWALSIEQFF.

This clone was found once. The chain recombines TRBV11-2 with TRBJ2-5; D unresolved. V lost 0 bases and J lost 1, with 9 bases in between. Germline lookup yields CDR1 SGHAT and CDR2 FQNNGV. This CDR3 has 15 residues. In DNA form, the CDR3 reads TGTGCCAGCAGCTTAGATCTAGGATTCCAAGAGACCCAGTACTTC. It specifies CASSLDLGFQETQYF.

The V call is TRBV7-2, the J call TRBJ1-3; weak D call: TRBD1 (6 bases). Between the trimmed V and J ends, which lost 2 bases and 4 bases, there was a span of 9 bases. This CDR3 is 14 amino acids long. Germline values: CDR1 SGHTA, CDR2 FQGNSA. CDR3 coding DNA: TGTGCCAGCAGCTTACAGGGGTACGGAAACACCATATATTTT. This codes for CASSLQGYGNTIYF.

V and J are TRBV29-1 and TRBJ2-7; the D gene is possibly TRBD1 (5 bases). Trimming removed 6 bases at V and 5 bases at J, with 14 bases between. This CDR3 region has 12 residues. Germline CDR1 is SQVTM and CDR2 is ANQGSEA. This chain's CDR3 is CSVSRVRDEQYF. In nucleotides, the CDR3 is TGCAGCGTGTCCAGGGTTCGGGACGAGCAGTACTTC.

The chain employs TRBV5-1 and TRBJ1-2; unclear D gene. V lost 1 base, J lost 1 base, and 5 bases lay in between. The CDR3 consists of 13 residues. Germline V gene data show CDR1 as SGHRS and CDR2 as YFSETQ. CDR3 region: CASSLLDNYGYTF. The CDR3 DNA sequence: TGCGCCAGCAGCTTGTTAGATAACTATGGCTACACCTTC.

This clone was picked up one time. V usage is TRBV7-2 and J usage is TRBJ2-7; maybe TRBD2 (6 bases). Trimming cost V 6 bases and J 5 bases, with 17 bases left between them. This CDR3 comprises 14 residues. Per the germline V gene, CDR1 is SGHTA and CDR2 is FQGNSA. The CDR3: CASSPVAGRHEQYF. The CDR3 nucleotides are TGTGCCAGCAGTCCCGTCGCGGGGAGGCACGAGCAGTACTTC. Using reference TRBV7-2 and TRBJ2-7 for the parts outside the CDR3, the full variable domain is GAGVSQSPSNKVTEKGKDVELRCDPISGHTALYWYRQSLGQGLEFLIYFQGNSAPDKSGLPSDRFSAERTGGSVSTLTIQRTQQEDSAVYLCASSPVAGRHEQYFGPGTRLTVT.

This chain joins TRBV9 and TRBJ1-6; 10 nucleotides align to TRBD1. The junction had 9 bases not matched to a gene; V was cut back by 4 bases and J by 11 bases. The CDR3 sequence is 15 residues long. Germline CDR1 and CDR2: SGDLS and YYNGEE. CDR3 sequence (DNA): TGTGCCAGCAGCACCCGGGACAGGGGTGGGCCACCCCTCCACTTT. Protein product: CASSTRDRGGPPLHF.

This clone was counted between two and nine times. The chain combines TRBV6-1 with TRBJ1-6; tentatively, D is TRBD1 (5 bases). Between the trimmed V and J ends, which lost 3 bases and 5 bases, there was a span of 5 bases. Germline V gene data show CDR1 as MNHNS and CDR2 as SASEGT. The CDR3 extends over 13 amino acids. The CDR3 bases are TGTGCCAGCAGTGACAGGGATAATTCACCCCTCCACTTT. It translates to CASSDRDNSPLHF.